One and the same sample provided the 14 T cell receptor beta chains below, sequenced in a study of T cell changes during pregnancy in multiple sclerosis. Method: immunoSEQ multiplex PCR; TCRdb's copy keeps in-frame clones and lacks some. This repertoire shows about 67,000 clones, approximately 89% found once; its top ten account for 1.4% to 1.5%. The source material was peripheral blood, sampled in the second trimester of pregnancy. These receptors all come from a female donor with multiple sclerosis, enrolled in a pregnancy study.

The V and J genes are TRBV2 and TRBJ2-5; 10 bases align to TRBD1. With 7 bases clipped from V and 5 bases from J, the junction kept 10 bases outside the gene matches. CDR1 is SNHLY, CDR2 FYNNEI, per germline. The CDR3 has 15 amino acids. The CDR3 coding sequence is TGTGCCAGCAACGGACAGGGGGGGACCGGTGAGACCCAGTACTTC. This encodes CASNGQGGTGETQYF. Full variable domain (outside the CDR3, taken from reference TRBV2 and TRBJ2-5): EPEVTQTPSHQVTQMGQEVILRCVPISNHLYFYWYRQILGQKVEFLVSFYNNEISEKSEIFDDQFSVERPDGSNFTLKIRSTKLEDSAMYFCASNGQGGTGETQYFGPGTRLLVL.

The V and J genes are TRBV10-3 and TRBJ1-2; 9 bases match TRBD1. The CDR3 is 14 residues long. Trimming cost V 4 bases and J 3 bases; bases outside gene matches: 3. CDR1 and CDR2 from the germline V gene are ENHRY and SYGVKD. The CDR3 is CAISGQGVYYGYTF. The DNA for the CDR3 is TGTGCCATCAGTGGACAGGGGGTATACTATGGCTACACCTTC.

V usage is TRBV19 and J usage is TRBJ1-1; 7 bases fit TRBD1. The junction had 10 bases not matched to a gene; V was cut back by 5 bases and J by 4 bases. CDR1 and CDR2 from the germline V gene are LNHDA and SQIVND (reference sequence). The CDR3 loop spans 15 amino acids. The CDR3 loop is CASSWQTGFATEAFF. CDR3 DNA sequence: TGTGCCAGTAGTTGGCAGACAGGGTTTGCCACTGAAGCTTTCTTT. Using reference TRBV19 and TRBJ1-1 for the parts outside the CDR3, the full variable domain is DGGITQSPKYLFRKEGQNVTLSCEQNLNHDAMYWYRQDPGQGLRLIYYSQIVNDFQKGDIAEGYSVSREKKESFPLTVTSAQKNPTAFYLCASSWQTGFATEAFFGQGTRLTVV.

V and J are TRBV21-1 and TRBJ2-1; the tabulated D call, TRBD1, remains unverified against the DNA. TRBV21-1 is shown as a pseudogene. The CDR3 has 18 amino acids. CDR3 in amino acids: CASSSLRAQGLVYNEQFF. Here the CDR3 DNA reads TGTGCCAGCAGCTCCCTAAGGGCACAGGGGTTGGTTTACAATGAGCAGTTCTTC.

This clone was found once. This CDR3 reads CASSRTGLLPDTQYF. In nucleotides, the CDR3 is TGTGCCAGCAGTAGGACAGGGTTGCTTCCAGATACGCAGTATTTT. The chain carries TRBV5-8 and TRBJ2-3; 8 bases match TRBD1. Per germline, CDR1 SGHTS and CDR2 YDEGEE. Losses at the gene ends were 5 bases for V and 4 bases for J; bases not matched to a gene: 9. The CDR3 length is 15 residues.

The J gene is TRBJ1-1, the V gene TRBV10-3; a weak D match, TRBD1 (5 bases). This CDR3 spans 15 amino acids. V gave up 5 bases and J gave up 0 bases, with 13 bases separating them. Germline V gives CDR1 ENHRY, CDR2 SYGVKD. CDR3 nucleotide sequence: TGTGCCATCAGTTTTGACAGTAACTTGAACACTGAAGCTTTCTTT. Translation gives CAISFDSNLNTEAFF.

This clone was seen just once. This chain joins TRBV10-1 and TRBJ2-2; D not resolved. The V and J ends lost 2 bases and 6 bases respectively, with 4 bases between them. Germline loops: CDR1 WNHNN, CDR2 SYGVQD (reference sequence). This CDR3 spans 12 amino acids. The CDR3 coding sequence is TGCGCCAGCAGTGAGGGCTCCGGGGAGCTGTTTTTT. Translating gives CASSEGSGELFF.

The chain has TRBV7-9 and TRBJ2-3; D may be TRBD2 (6 bases). The V end lost 7 bases, the J end lost 4 bases, and 18 bases lay between the germline ends. The CDR3 is 15 residues long. Germline loops: CDR1 SEHNR, CDR2 FQNEAQ (reference sequence). CDR3 protein: CASTSAEGGADTQYF. The CDR3 DNA is TGTGCCAGCACCTCCGCCGAGGGAGGCGCAGATACGCAGTATTTT.

This sequence joins TRBV5-1 and TRBJ2-2; 8 nucleotides align to TRBD2. J lost 5 bases, V lost 7 bases, and 10 bases had no gene match. CDR1 is SGHRS and CDR2 is YFSETQ in the germline V gene. The CDR3 sequence is 15 residues long. CDR3 loop: CASAPGTRQTGELFF. In DNA, the CDR3 is TGCGCCAGCGCACCTGGGACTAGACAAACCGGGGAGCTGTTTTTT.

This rearrangement joins TRBV5-6 to TRBJ2-7, with D possibly matching TRBD2 (6 bases). Per germline, CDR1 SGHDT and CDR2 YYEEEE. With 2 bases removed from V and 6 bases from J, the gap between germline ends came to 15 bases. The CDR3 totals 14 residues. The CDR3 sequence: CASSFITGGREQYF. The CDR3 region has the DNA TGTGCCAGCAGCTTTATCACCGGAGGGCGCGAGCAGTACTTC.

This clone is a singleton in its sample. CDR3 residues: CASSPPGRGTDGYTF. CDR3 DNA sequence: TGTGCCAGCTCACCACCGGGCAGGGGAACGGATGGCTACACCTTC. The V and J genes are TRBV18 and TRBJ1-2; D might be TRBD1 (6 bases). Between the trimmed V and J ends, which lost 0 bases and 6 bases, there was a span of 14 bases. This CDR3 comprises 15 residues. Per germline, CDR1 KGHSH and CDR2 LQKENI.

The genes are TRBV7-3 and TRBJ2-3, with no clear D. V was pared by 5 bases and J by 4 bases, with 13 bases between. Germline V gene sequence: CDR1 SGHTA, CDR2 FQGTGA. The CDR3 sequence is 14 residues long. The CDR3 is CASSLQLISDTQYF. The CDR3 DNA is TGTGCCAGCAGCCTCCAACTGATTTCAGATACGCAGTATTTT. Full variable domain (rest looked up from reference TRBV7-3 and TRBJ2-3): GAGVSQTPSNKVTEKGKYVELRCDPISGHTALYWYRQSLGQGPEFLIYFQGTGAADDSGLPNDRFFAVRPEGSVSTLKIQRTERGDSAVYLCASSLQLISDTQYFGPGTRLTVL.

The genes are TRBV7-3 and TRBJ2-3, with a possible D match to TRBD1 (6 bases). This CDR3 is built from 14 residues. Germline CDR1 SGHTA, CDR2 FQGTGA. V shed 5 bases and J shed 4 bases, with 13 bases lying between them. The CDR3 reads CASSLQGLPDTQYF. CDR3 nucleotide sequence: TGTGCCAGCAGCCTACAGGGCCTCCCAGATACGCAGTATTTT.

This chain connects TRBV11-2 to TRBJ2-7; the match to TRBD2 covers 7 bases. The V gene end was trimmed by 7 bases and the J gene end by 2 bases; junction bases not matched to a gene: 5. The germline V gene encodes CDR1 SGHAT and CDR2 FQNNGV. The CDR3 loop spans 13 amino acids. The CDR3 DNA is TGTGCCAGCAATTTTGGGGGGGCCTACGAGCAGTACTTC. Protein: CASNFGGAYEQYF.